The 24 T cell receptor beta chains below all came from one sample that was sequenced in a study of T cell repertoires in cytomegalovirus infection. A single record per CDR3 protein comes from TCRdb applying MiXCR to the reads. The data hold approximately 500,000 distinct CDR3 sequences, with approximately 15% observed a single time. Sequenced material: CD8+ T cells from PBMCs. These receptors were taken from a human donor in good health (CMV status not recorded). Some clones in this sample may be carry-over from other donors' samples.

About this clonotype: This may stem from a read error, because a much larger clone lies one nucleotide away. This chain joins TRBV4-1 and TRBJ2-3; possible D gene TRBD2, 6 bases. Germline CDR1 reads MGHRA; CDR2 reads YSYEKL. CDR3 length equals 14 residues. The CDR3 region has the DNA TGCGCCAGCAGCCAAGTCCGGAGGGCAGATATGCAGTATTTT. This translates into CASSQVRRADMQYF.

The rearrangement links TRBV4-1 to TRBJ2-6, with D maybe TRBD1 (6 bases). The germline gives CDR1 MGHRA, CDR2 YSYEKL. The length of the CDR3 is 17 residues. V was cut by 1 base and J by 3 bases, with 13 bases left in between. This CDR3 is CASSQGLQGYGANVLTF. CDR3 DNA: TGCGCCAGCAGCCAAGGATTACAGGGTTATGGGGCCAACGTCCTGACTTTC.

At least ten counts were recorded for this clonotype. V and J are TRBV18 and TRBJ2-1; D tentatively reads TRBD1 or TRBD2 (5 bases each). This CDR3 has 16 residues. The V and J ends lost 3 bases and 4 bases respectively, with 16 bases between them. The V gene's germline CDR1 is KGHSH and CDR2 LQKENI. This CDR3 is CASSPRPGPGYNEQFF. CDR3 nucleotides: TGTGCCAGCTCACCGAGACCGGGACCCGGGTACAATGAGCAGTTCTTC.

The chain recombines TRBV5-5 with TRBJ2-1, with D possibly TRBD1 on 5 matching bases. The CDR3 is made up of 16 amino acids. The germline gives CDR1 SGHKS, CDR2 YYEKEE (reference sequence). V gave up 3 bases and J gave up 9 bases, with 22 bases separating them. CDR3 DNA: TGTGCCAGCAGCTCCCGGGCAACTATGGGAAGGGGTGAGCAGTTCTTC. It yields the protein CASSSRATMGRGEQFF.

This clonotype came up a few times. The CDR3 loop is CALGGGSYNEQFF. The CDR3 region has the DNA TGTGCCTTGGGGGGGGGCTCCTACAATGAGCAGTTCTTC. The chain joins TRBV10-3 to TRBJ2-1; 7 nucleotides align to TRBD2. The CDR3 extends over 13 amino acids. The V segment lost 11 bases and the J segment 0 bases; nucleotides outside the gene matches: 4. Germline V CDR1 and CDR2: ENHRY, SYGVKD.

V and J are TRBV5-4 and TRBJ1-1; D uncertain. Deletions cut 4 bases from V and 8 bases from J, with 12 bases between. Germline CDR1 reads SGHNT; CDR2 reads YYREEE (reference sequence). The CDR3 runs to 12 residues. CDR3: CASSSYSTEAFF. Written as DNA, the CDR3 is TGTGCCAGCAGCAGTTACTCCACCGAAGCTTTCTTT.

This clonotype was seen more than once but under ten times. The chain joins TRBV7-7 to TRBJ2-1; the D gene is possibly TRBD1 (6 bases). Trimming removed 1 base from V and 6 bases from J, with 7 bases in between. The CDR3 length is 13 residues. From germline, CDR1 is SSHAT and CDR2 FNYEAQ (reference sequence). CDR3 sequence reads: CASSLGTVNEQFF. The CDR3 DNA is TGTGCCAGCAGCTTAGGGACAGTCAATGAGCAGTTCTTC.

This clonotype was counted at least ten times. The rearrangement links TRBV7-8 to TRBJ2-3; 10 positions match TRBD2. In germline, CDR1 is SGHVS, CDR2 FQNEAQ. The ends lost 1 base at V and 2 bases at J; junction bases unmatched: 6. CDR3 size: 17 residues. Here the CDR3 DNA reads TGTGCCAGCAGCTTAGGGGCTAGCGGGGGCTTCACAGATACGCAGTATTTT. Translating gives CASSLGASGGFTDTQYF.

This clonotype occurred a few times. V and J are TRBV3-1 and TRBJ2-5; D not certain. The CDR3 runs to 11 residues. From germline, CDR1 is LGHDT and CDR2 YNNKEL (reference sequence). Trimming took 4 bases from V and 5 from J, leaving 5 bases between them. CDR3 bases: TGTGCCAGCAGCCTTCACGAGACCCAGTACTTC. Translating it yields CASSLHETQYF.

This clonotype was observed many times. The chain's CDR3 is CASSFGTSRSPLHF. As DNA, the CDR3 is TGTGCCAGCAGTTTCGGGACTTCCCGCTCACCCCTCCACTTT. The V call is TRBV28, the J call TRBJ1-6; the D gene is possibly TRBD1 (5 bases). The CDR3 contains 14 residues. V lost 3 bases to trimming and J lost 10 bases, with 13 bases between them. Looked up from germline, CDR1 is MDHEN and CDR2 is SYDVKM.

This clonotype has ten or more counts. The J gene is TRBJ1-5, the V gene TRBV7-8; D is unclear. Trimming took off 4 bases at V and 0 bases at J, with 13 bases between the two ends. This CDR3 has 16 residues. Germline V gene lookup returns CDR1 SGHVS and CDR2 FQNEAQ. The CDR3 sequence: CASSSQTAYSNQPQHF. The DNA for the CDR3 is TGTGCCAGCAGCTCTCAGACGGCCTATAGCAATCAGCCCCAGCATTTT. The full variable domain, rest sourced from reference TRBV7-8 and TRBJ1-5, is GAGVSQSPRYKVAKRGQDVALRCDPISGHVSLFWYQQALGQGPEFLTYFQNEAQLDKSGLPSDRFFAERPEGSVSTLKIQRTQQEDSAVYLCASSSQTAYSNQPQHFGDGTRLSIL.

This clonotype was counted between two and nine times. V and J are TRBV5-1 and TRBJ2-7; possibly TRBD1 for D (5 bases). Germline values: CDR1 SGHRS, CDR2 YFSETQ. Deletions cut 0 bases from V and 0 bases from J, with 7 bases between. This CDR3 comprises 14 residues. CDR3 coding DNA: TGCGCCAGCAGCTTGGACAGGAACTCCTACGAGCAGTACTTC. The encoded protein is CASSLDRNSYEQYF. Using reference TRBV5-1 and TRBJ2-7 for the parts outside the CDR3, the full variable domain is KAGVTQTPRYLIKTRGQQVTLSCSPISGHRSVSWYQQTPGQGLQFLFEYFSETQRNKGNFPGRFSGRQFSNSRSEMNVSTLELGDSALYLCASSLDRNSYEQYFGPGTRLTVT.

The chain is built from TRBV10-1 and TRBJ2-3, with TRBD2 identical over 10 bases. Per germline, CDR1 WNHNN and CDR2 SYGVQD (reference sequence). CDR3 length: 14 residues. Losses at the gene ends were 8 bases for V and 4 bases for J; bases not matched to a gene: 6. CDR3: CASSAGGEADTQYF. The CDR3 coding sequence is TGCGCCAGCTCAGCGGGGGGGGAGGCAGATACGCAGTATTTT.

This clonotype was detected many times. The chain couples TRBV7-9 to TRBJ2-4; TRBD1 might be the D (6 bases). Trimming stripped 5 bases from V and 8 bases from J, with 22 bases between. Per the germline V gene, CDR1 is SEHNR and CDR2 is FQNEAQ (reference sequence). This CDR3 has 16 residues. CDR3 in DNA: TGTGCCAGCAGCCCACCGGGACAACAACCCCGGGACATTCAGTACTTC. Translating it yields CASSPPGQQPRDIQYF.

This clonotype was counted at least ten times. V gene TRBV28 combines with J gene TRBJ1-1, with TRBD1 as a possible D gene (6 bases). CDR3 length: 15 amino acids. The germline V gene encodes CDR1 MDHEN and CDR2 SYDVKM. V shed 8 bases and J shed 5 bases, with 21 bases lying between them. CDR3: CASLFSTTGRTEAFF. For the CDR3, the DNA is TGTGCCAGCCTCTTTAGTACCACAGGGAGAACTGAAGCTTTCTTT. The full variable domain, rest sourced from reference TRBV28 and TRBJ1-1, is DVKVTQSSRYLVKRTGEKVFLECVQDMDHENMFWYRQDPGLGLRLIYFSYDVKMKEKGDIPEGYSVSREKKERFSLILESASTNQTSMYLCASLFSTTGRTEAFFGQGTRLTVV.

J is TRBJ1-5 and V is TRBV11-2, with 8 bases matching TRBD1. This CDR3 is 15 amino acids long. V was pared by 1 base and J by 11 bases, with 10 bases of the junction left unmatched. Germline CDR1 SGHAT, CDR2 FQNNGV. Here the CDR3 reads CASSLGTGTSQSQHF. The CDR3 bases are TGTGCCAGCAGCTTAGGGACAGGGACAAGCCAGTCCCAGCATTTT.

This clonotype was detected ten times or more. The chain joins TRBV9 to TRBJ2-7; D is unclear. The CDR3 is 16 amino acids. Germline V gives CDR1 SGDLS, CDR2 YYNGEE. Trimming took off 0 bases at V and 2 bases at J, with 15 bases between the two ends. DNA for the CDR3: TGTGCCAGCAGCGTAGCACTAACTGATATCCCCTACGAGCAGTACTTC. Its translation is CASSVALTDIPYEQYF.

This clonotype was seen at least ten times. The chain links TRBV12-3 or TRBV12-4 to TRBJ1-1; D is unclear. This CDR3 spans 10 amino acids. V shed 5 bases and J shed 4 bases, with 2 bases lying between them. The CDR3 sequence is CASSITEAFF. The CDR3, as DNA: TGTGCCAGCAGTATCACTGAAGCTTTCTTT.

The J gene is TRBJ2-7, the V gene TRBV9; TRBD1 or TRBD2 may be the D gene (5 bases each). Per germline, CDR1 SGDLS and CDR2 YYNGEE. With 0 bases removed from V and 5 bases from J, the gap between germline ends came to 12 bases. CDR3 length: 14 amino acids. This chain's CDR3 is CASSVGDDIHEQYF. In nucleotides, the CDR3 is TGTGCCAGCAGCGTAGGGGACGATATCCACGAGCAGTACTTC.

This clonotype has a count of ten or more. The chain joins TRBV7-6 to TRBJ2-1; the match to TRBD2 covers 9 bases. Germline CDR1 SGHVS, CDR2 FNYEAQ. J was trimmed by 4 bases and V by 5 bases; bases with no gene match: 9. CDR3 length: 16 amino acids. CDR3 amino acids: CASSPGGLAGYNEQFF. The DNA for the CDR3 is TGTGCCAGCAGCCCAGGAGGCCTAGCGGGGTACAATGAGCAGTTCTTC. The full variable domain, its missing parts supplied by reference TRBV7-6 and TRBJ2-1, is GAGVSQSPRYKVTKRGQDVALRCDPISGHVSLYWYRQALGQGPEFLTYFNYEAQQDKSGLPNDRFSAERPEGSISTLTIQRTEQRDSAMYRCASSPGGLAGYNEQFFGPGTRLTVL.

The table lists this clonotype with a few counts. J is TRBJ1-6 and V is TRBV4-2; no definite D call. Trimming removed 0 bases at V and 8 bases at J, with 17 bases between. The CDR3 runs 17 residues. Germline V CDR1 and CDR2: LGHNA, YNFKEQ. The CDR3 reads CASSQDPTGFEDSPLHF. The CDR3 DNA sequence: TGTGCCAGCAGCCAAGATCCCACCGGGTTTGAGGATTCACCCCTCCACTTT.

This clonotype is judged medium-sized. This sequence joins TRBV4-2 and TRBJ1-3; D remains unclear. The germline V gene encodes CDR1 LGHNA and CDR2 YNFKEQ. The CDR3 is made up of 16 amino acids. Trimming took 4 bases from V and 3 from J, leaving 16 bases between them. The CDR3 protein is CASSRGEGEGGNTIYF. The CDR3 bases are TGTGCCAGCAGCCGCGGGGAAGGAGAAGGTGGAAACACCATATATTTT.

V and J are TRBV4-2 and TRBJ2-5; D is uncertain. Germline V gene sequence: CDR1 LGHNA, CDR2 YNFKEQ. V shed 0 bases and J shed 4 bases, with 9 bases lying between them. The CDR3 length is 14 residues. As DNA, the CDR3 is TGTGCCAGCAGCCAAGAAATCGGGCTAGAGACCCAGTACTTC. This translates into CASSQEIGLETQYF.

This clonotype was observed many times. The chain is built from TRBV7-9 and TRBJ2-1, with D possibly matching TRBD2 (6 bases). Germline-derived CDR1 and CDR2 are SEHNR and FQNEAQ (reference sequence). This CDR3 is built from 18 residues. The ends were cut back, 6 bases at V and 3 bases at J, with 24 bases in the middle. The CDR3 sequence: CASRKGVGKGEVYNEQFF. As DNA, the CDR3 is TGTGCCAGCAGGAAGGGCGTTGGAAAAGGGGAGGTCTACAATGAGCAGTTCTTC.